This T cell receptor (beta chain) was obtained from a study of blood T cell repertoires in COVID-19. On the study more broadly: The samples span acute and convalescent COVID-19 from the United States, Italy and Spain. Sample material is recorded as cDNA or gDNA derived from T cells, B-cell-depleted T cells, or PBMCs.

Looked up from germline, CDR1 is KGHDR and CDR2 is SFDVKD. CDR3 size: 16 residues. J gave up 3 bases and V 1 base, and 6 bases lay outside the gene matches. Source study methods: Using reference gene primer amplification, nucleated cell counts were estimated. Here immunoSEQ multiplex PCR was the method, and the copy in TCRdb shows in-frame clones only, minus some. The D gene and trimming were derived from the DNA, and the V and J assignments and clone size from that table. Of roughly 140,000 clones listed, 80% to 90% are singletons. The sequenced sample was peripheral blood. V and J are TRBV24-1 and TRBJ1-2; 8 positions agree with TRBD1. The receptor was derived from a woman aged 40-49 years with acute or convalescent COVID-19. CDR3 sequence: CATSDFKMGQDYGYTF. As DNA, the CDR3 is TGTGCCACCAGTGATTTTAAAATGGGACAGGACTATGGCTACACCTTC.